These T cell receptor beta chains were read from a single sample in a study of T cell responses to AZD1222 COVID-19 vaccine. Using immunoSEQ multiplex PCR, the repertoire was profiled, and TCRdb retains in-frame clones only, with some absent. The sample has 60,000 to 95,000 clones; about nine tenths are singletons. Sequences were derived from peripheral blood, sampled 28 days after the second AZD1222 dose. The receptors shown here come from an adult who received the AZD1222 COVID-19 vaccine. The conserved cysteine and the conserved F or W are not part of the CDR3 here. Each record gives: clone size, V gene, J gene, CDR3 protein. Part of the rows lack a size; the others show once, few, many or a class for expanded clones.

clone size: .; V gene: TRBV28; J gene: TRBJ1-4; CDR3 protein: ASGGGPNEKLF
clone size: .; V gene: TRBV4-1; J gene: TRBJ2-5; CDR3 protein: ASSQVPGSKTQY
clone size: .; V gene: TRBV5-8; J gene: TRBJ1-5; CDR3 protein: ASSFQGSSNQPQH
clone size: .; V gene: TRBV4-1; J gene: TRBJ1-2; CDR3 protein: ASSQERYRFDNYGYT
clone size: .; V gene: TRBV11-2; J gene: TRBJ1-1; CDR3 protein: ASSLRTGETEAF
clone size: .; V gene: TRBV2; J gene: TRBJ2-2; CDR3 protein: ASRETRLAGGTGELF
clone size: .; V gene: TRBV5-1; J gene: TRBJ2-3; CDR3 protein: ASGVAGALTDTQY
clone size: .; V gene: TRBV30; J gene: TRBJ2-7; CDR3 protein: ACRPRDRVYEQY
clone size: .; V gene: TRBV3-1/TRBV3-2; J gene: TRBJ1-6; CDR3 protein: ASSQTGINSVSPLH
clone size: .; V gene: TRBV28; J gene: TRBJ2-3; CDR3 protein: ASRKQGPFGTDTQY
clone size: .; V gene: TRBV18; J gene: TRBJ1-2; CDR3 protein: ASSPGTGDYGYT
clone size: .; V gene: TRBV15; J gene: TRBJ1-5; CDR3 protein: ATSRDRGLAYQPQH
clone size: .; V gene: TRBV7-2; J gene: TRBJ1-1; CDR3 protein: ASSLDLRSEAF
clone size: .; V gene: TRBV3-1/TRBV3-2; J gene: TRBJ2-7; CDR3 protein: ASSQGTTSYEQY
clone size: .; V gene: TRBV19; J gene: TRBJ2-1; CDR3 protein: ASSVLAFSYNEQF
clone size: .; V gene: TRBV9; J gene: TRBJ1-1; CDR3 protein: ASSPRENTEAF
clone size: .; V gene: TRBV30; J gene: TRBJ2-1; CDR3 protein: AWRGRGTSGGLWSYNEQF
clone size: .; V gene: TRBV28; J gene: TRBJ1-2; CDR3 protein: ATRAGSKGYT
clone size: .; V gene: TRBV4-3; J gene: TRBJ1-2; CDR3 protein: ASSSGGQGFNYGYT
clone size: .; V gene: TRBV5-6; J gene: TRBJ2-3; CDR3 protein: ASRERGLSTDTQY
clone size: .; V gene: TRBV5-5; J gene: TRBJ2-1; CDR3 protein: ASSFRQLYNEQF
clone size: .; V gene: TRBV27; J gene: TRBJ1-2; CDR3 protein: ASSLLSGLGGYT
clone size: .; V gene: TRBV25-1; J gene: TRBJ1-2; CDR3 protein: ASVGTAYGYT
clone size: .; V gene: TRBV2; J gene: TRBJ1-5; CDR3 protein: ASMDGVSNQPQH
clone size: .; V gene: TRBV12-5; J gene: TRBJ2-2; CDR3 protein: ASGRGANTGELF
clone size: .; V gene: TRBV7-2; J gene: TRBJ1-4; CDR3 protein: ASSPRLGGTMNEKLF
clone size: .; V gene: TRBV2; J gene: TRBJ1-1; CDR3 protein: ASIRALPGGEAF
clone size: .; V gene: TRBV4-1; J gene: TRBJ2-6; CDR3 protein: ASSLTPGTGAGANVLT
clone size: .; V gene: TRBV11-2; J gene: TRBJ1-1; CDR3 protein: ASSLVGQGGEAF
clone size: few; V gene: TRBV3-1/TRBV3-2; J gene: TRBJ2-2; CDR3 protein: ASDRGAGELF
clone size: .; V gene: TRBV19; J gene: TRBJ2-7; CDR3 protein: ASSTIPGSSYEQY
clone size: .; V gene: TRBV5-4; J gene: TRBJ1-6; CDR3 protein: ASSLGRGNSPLH
clone size: .; V gene: TRBV7-3; J gene: TRBJ2-1; CDR3 protein: ASSPVISGGFNEQF
clone size: .; V gene: TRBV19; J gene: TRBJ1-6; CDR3 protein: ASSTLAGQNSPLH
clone size: .; V gene: TRBV5-4; J gene: TRBJ1-2; CDR3 protein: ASSPTGTGNYGYT
clone size: .; V gene: TRBV28; J gene: TRBJ1-4; CDR3 protein: ASSGGWSTNEKLF
clone size: .; V gene: TRBV18; J gene: TRBJ2-3; CDR3 protein: ASSLLASTDTQY
clone size: .; V gene: TRBV7-3; J gene: TRBJ2-3; CDR3 protein: ASSLNPPGRRGGTDTQY
clone size: .; V gene: TRBV19; J gene: TRBJ1-6; CDR3 protein: ASSIATTGSGSPLH
clone size: .; V gene: TRBV4-2; J gene: TRBJ2-1; CDR3 protein: ASSRALAREGNEQF
clone size: .; V gene: TRBV29-1; J gene: TRBJ1-2; CDR3 protein: SVEVALYGYT
clone size: .; V gene: TRBV3-1/TRBV3-2; J gene: TRBJ2-3; CDR3 protein: ASSQEGVTDTQY
clone size: few; V gene: TRBV13; J gene: TRBJ1-2; CDR3 protein: ASSLGQEGAGGYT
clone size: once; V gene: TRBV5-1; J gene: TRBJ2-3; CDR3 protein: ASSLVGGFYTDTQY
clone size: .; V gene: TRBV5-6; J gene: TRBJ2-7; CDR3 protein: ASSLRGGFYEQY
clone size: .; V gene: TRBV30; J gene: TRBJ1-4; CDR3 protein: AWSVPGTSNEKLF
clone size: .; V gene: TRBV18; J gene: TRBJ2-1; CDR3 protein: ASSPSEGARNEQF
clone size: .; V gene: TRBV6-5; J gene: TRBJ1-5; CDR3 protein: ASSAMTEAYQPQH
clone size: .; V gene: TRBV2; J gene: TRBJ1-5; CDR3 protein: ASSRRTAGRSNQPQH
clone size: once; V gene: TRBV7-3; J gene: TRBJ2-1; CDR3 protein: ASSLTSGEQF
clone size: .; V gene: TRBV7-8; J gene: TRBJ2-2; CDR3 protein: ASSLPGGGAGGELF